These 14 T cell receptor beta chains originate from one sample sequenced in a study of cytomegalovirus exposure and HLA in healthy donors. Use of 60 Vbeta and 13 Jbeta primers characterized the PCR. Repertoires were generated with immunoSEQ multiplex PCR, while TCRdb's copy carries only in-frame clones and drops some. The repertoire has under 250,000 clones, about 88% of them found once; the top ten carry about 0.22%. The sample was PBMCs. Source of these receptors: a girl aged 2 to 10 in good health and CMV-seronegative.

The DNA for the CDR3 is TGTGCCAGCAGTGACGGGACAGTCTATGGCTACACCTTC. This codes for CASSDGTVYGYTF. This chain links TRBV6-4 with TRBJ1-2, with 7 bases matching TRBD1. The CDR3 length is 13 residues. Trimming at V came to 2 bases and at J to 4 bases, leaving 1 base not matched to a gene. From germline, CDR1 is MRHNA and CDR2 SNTAGT.

V and J are TRBV18 and TRBJ2-7, with 7 bases lining up with TRBD1. Germline CDR1 and CDR2: KGHSH and LQKENI. The CDR3 is made up of 14 amino acids. Trimming removed 3 bases from V and 2 bases from J; junction bases left unmatched: 4. The CDR3 nucleotides read TGTGCCAGCTCACCTCGACAGGGACCCTACGAGCAGTACTTC. It encodes CASSPRQGPYEQYF.

V gene TRBV21-1 combines with J gene TRBJ1-2; the table calls TRBD1, which could not be checked here. TRBV21-1 is described as a pseudogene. This CDR3 is 17 amino acids long. The CDR3 loop reads CASSKNGTERNAADYTF. In DNA, the CDR3 is TGTGCCAGCAGCAAAAACGGGACAGAACGCAACGCGGCTGACTACACCTTC.

The chain is built from TRBV6-1 and TRBJ2-5; D ambiguous. The V and J ends lost 6 bases and 3 bases respectively, with 14 bases between them. This CDR3 contains 14 residues. Looked up from germline, CDR1 is MNHNS and CDR2 is SASEGT. CDR3 sequence (DNA): TGTGCCAGCAGCCCCCTTTTCCACAAAGAGACCCAGTACTTC. Translating it yields CASSPLFHKETQYF.

The chain recombines TRBV4-2 with TRBJ2-5; 7 nucleotides match TRBD1. The end of the DNA aligns better with TRBJ2-7, so the J call may be wrong. The germline V gene has CDR1 LGHNA and CDR2 YNFKEQ. The CDR3 runs 16 residues. The CDR3 coding sequence is TGTGCCAGCAGCCAACTTGACCGGGACAGCTCCTACGAGCAGTACTTC. Protein sequence: CASSQLDRDSSYEQYF.

V gene TRBV19 combines with J gene TRBJ2-3, with a tentative D call TRBD2 (6 bases). The CDR3 contains 13 residues. CDR1 is LNHDA and CDR2 is SQIVND in the germline V gene (reference sequence). V lost 11 bases and J 2 bases, leaving 14 bases between the germline ends. The CDR3 DNA is TGTGCCCCATACGGGGGAACCACAGATACGCAGTATTTT. It is translated as CAPYGGTTDTQYF.

This rearrangement joins TRBV5-1 to TRBJ2-4; 13 nucleotides line up with TRBD2. Germline V gives CDR1 SGHRS, CDR2 YFSETQ. With 2 bases clipped from V and 7 bases from J, the junction kept 12 bases outside the gene matches. The CDR3 is 18 amino acids. In DNA form, the CDR3 reads TGCGCCAGCAGCTTCGAAGGACTAGCGGGAGCCGCCTGGAACATTCAGTACTTC. Amino acid sequence: CASSFEGLAGAAWNIQYF.

This chain links TRBV29-1 with TRBJ1-3; 9 positions match TRBD1. CDR3 length: 15 amino acids. Losses at the gene ends were 4 bases for V and 5 bases for J; bases not matched to a gene: 9. From germline, CDR1 is SQVTM and CDR2 ANQGSEA. The CDR3 DNA is TGCAGCGTTGGCATAATGGACAGGGGAAGAAACACCATATATTTT. It is translated as CSVGIMDRGRNTIYF. Filled out from reference TRBV29-1 and TRBJ1-3, the complete variable domain reads SAVISQKPSRDICQRGTSLTIQCQVDSQVTMMFWYRQQPGQSLTLIATANQGSEATYESGFVIDKFPISRPNLTFSTLTVSNMSPEDSSIYLCSVGIMDRGRNTIYFGEGSWLTVV.

Of note for this clone: Germline is not matched at one junction end, which may reflect a read error. The CDR3 DNA is TGTGCCAGCAGGTTGGTGGGACAGGGGGTATACGAGCAGTACTTC. Amino acids: CASRLVGQGVYEQYF. This chain links TRBV5-5 with TRBJ2-7; 11 bases are shared with TRBD1. CDR1 is SGHKS and CDR2 is YYEKEE in the germline V gene (reference sequence). The CDR3 totals 15 residues.

J is TRBJ2-3 and V is TRBV30; 7 positions match TRBD1. Unmatched junction bases numbered 7, after V lost 0 bases and J lost 7 bases. Germline assignment: CDR1 GTSNPN and CDR2 SVGIG (reference sequence). The CDR3 covers 14 residues. The CDR3, as DNA: TGTGCCTGGAGTGTGTTGACAGGGAGACATACGCAGTATTTT. Translated: CAWSVLTGRHTQYF.

The genes are TRBV4-1 and TRBJ2-5, with D maybe TRBD2 (5 bases). Germline-derived CDR1 and CDR2 are MGHRA and YSYEKL. CDR3 length: 16 amino acids. V was cut by 1 base and J by 5 bases, with 17 bases left in between. CDR3: CASSQGQLVEGETQYF. The CDR3 region has the DNA TGCGCCAGCAGCCAAGGCCAACTAGTAGAGGGTGAGACCCAGTACTTC.

CDR3 in amino acids: CASSQDWGTSVHEQFF. Here the CDR3 DNA reads TGTGCCAGCAGCCAAGATTGGGGGACTAGCGTACATGAGCAGTTCTTC. V and J are TRBV14 and TRBJ2-1, with 10 nucleotides matching TRBD2. Trimming took 0 bases from V and 8 from J; bases not matched to a gene: 7. The germline CDR1 and CDR2 sequences are SGHDN and FVKESK. The CDR3 is 16 residues long.

This clone was observed a handful of times. The chain joins TRBV5-1 to TRBJ2-3; TRBD1 is a possible D gene (5 bases). With 4 bases removed from V and 4 bases from J, the gap between germline ends came to 19 bases. This CDR3 is 16 amino acids long. Germline CDR1 SGHRS, CDR2 YFSETQ. The CDR3 reads CASSPGLEWGADTQYF. The CDR3 region has the DNA TGCGCCAGCAGCCCTGGCTTGGAGTGGGGCGCAGATACGCAGTATTTT.

The chain uses TRBV5-5 and TRBJ1-1, with D possibly matching TRBD1 (6 bases). The CDR3 is 17 amino acids. Germline CDR1 SGHKS, CDR2 YYEKEE (reference sequence). V shed 0 bases and J shed 0 bases, with 15 bases lying between them. The CDR3 protein is CASSLEGVLKMNTEAFF. For the CDR3, the DNA is TGTGCCAGCAGCTTGGAGGGGGTGCTTAAGATGAACACTGAAGCTTTCTTT.